The 18 T cell receptor beta chains below were found in one sample sequenced in a study of blood T cell repertoires in COVID-19. TCRdb keeps only in-frame clones here, not all; method: immunoSEQ multiplex PCR. Here the sample spans tens of thousands of clones, nearly 90% being singletons. Sequencing was performed on peripheral blood. These receptor sequences come from a man aged 55 to 70 with acute or convalescent COVID-19.

The CDR3 DNA reads TGTGCCAGCAGCACGACCGACATGGGGCGGGGGACTTACACCGGGGAGCTGTTTTTT. Translation: CASSTTDMGRGTYTGELFF. This chain connects TRBV9 to TRBJ2-2; 7 bases match TRBD2. V lost 4 bases, J lost 3 bases, and 18 bases stayed unmatched. Looked up from germline, CDR1 is SGDLS and CDR2 is YYNGEE. The length of the CDR3 is 19 residues.

The V call is TRBV2, the J call TRBJ1-3, with D possibly TRBD1 on 5 matching bases. Germline V gene data show CDR1 as SNHLY and CDR2 as FYNNEI. Trimming took 2 bases from V and 0 from J, leaving 5 bases between them. The CDR3 runs 14 residues. CDR3 protein: CASSEQGSGNTIYF. The DNA for the CDR3 is TGTGCCAGCAGTGAACAGGGCTCTGGAAACACCATATATTTT.

J is TRBJ2-7 and V is TRBV11-2; D is perhaps TRBD1 (5 bases). Germline CDR1 is SGHAT and CDR2 is FQNNGV. The ends were cut back, 0 bases at V and 6 bases at J, with 12 bases in the middle. The CDR3 extends over 14 amino acids. CDR3 sequence: CASSLDRGSGEQYF. The CDR3, as DNA: TGTGCCAGCAGCTTAGATAGGGGAAGTGGCGAGCAGTACTTC.

The chain couples TRBV4-2 to TRBJ2-2, with TRBD2 identical over 8 bases. Germline CDR1 is LGHNA and CDR2 is YNFKEQ. This CDR3 spans 16 amino acids. V lost 4 bases to trimming and J lost 0 bases; unmatched junction nucleotides: 4. The CDR3 DNA sequence: TGTGCCAGCAGCCGCGATAGCGGGGCGAACACCGGGGAGCTGTTTTTT. Its protein product is CASSRDSGANTGELFF.

V usage is TRBV11-2 and J usage is TRBJ2-7; 10 nucleotides agree with TRBD1. Germline V gene data show CDR1 as SGHAT and CDR2 as FQNNGV. This CDR3 is built from 16 residues. The trim removed 2 bases at V and 9 bases at J, leaving 13 bases unmatched. This CDR3 is CASSLRGSGQGIGQYF. Here the CDR3 DNA reads TGTGCCAGCAGCTTAAGGGGGTCGGGACAGGGGATCGGGCAGTACTTC.

The chain recombines TRBV19 with TRBJ1-6; 9 nucleotides align to TRBD1. Germline V lookup: CDR1 LNHDA, CDR2 SQIVND (reference sequence). Trimming removed 9 bases from V and 5 bases from J; junction bases left unmatched: 8. The CDR3 loop spans 15 amino acids. The CDR3 sequence is CASTSQGADNSPLHF. CDR3 coding DNA: TGTGCCAGCACCTCACAGGGGGCTGATAATTCACCCCTCCACTTT.

The sample holds a few counts of this clone. This sequence joins TRBV14 and TRBJ2-2; D not resolved. The CDR3 length is 14 residues. V lost 1 base and J 4 bases, leaving 7 bases between the germline ends. Germline V gene lookup returns CDR1 SGHDN and CDR2 FVKESK. In nucleotides, the CDR3 is TGTGCCAGCAGCCAAGCCGTCGTCACCGGGGAGCTGTTTTTT. Protein product: CASSQAVVTGELFF.

The chain combines TRBV6-5 with TRBJ1-1; 10 nucleotides agree with TRBD1. This CDR3 comprises 13 residues. Germline lookup yields CDR1 MNHEY and CDR2 SVGAGI. V dropped 0 bases and J dropped 11; count of bases not matched to a gene: 3. The CDR3 region is CASSYSGTGDAFF. For the CDR3, the DNA is TGTGCCAGCAGTTACTCAGGGACAGGGGACGCTTTCTTT.

The gene calls are TRBV30 and TRBJ1-3; D is uncertain. The germline gives CDR1 GTSNPN, CDR2 SVGIG (reference sequence). This CDR3 is 16 amino acids long. Between the trimmed V and J ends, which lost 2 bases and 0 bases, there was a span of 14 bases. The CDR3 protein is CAWSTSGSFSGNTIYF. CDR3 sequence (DNA): TGTGCCTGGAGTACTTCGGGATCTTTCTCTGGAAACACCATATATTTT.

The chain combines TRBV28 with TRBJ1-4, with 7 bases aligning to TRBD1. Germline trimming cut 1 base from V and 7 bases from J; bases unmatched to any gene: 3. CDR1 and CDR2 from the germline V gene are MDHEN and SYDVKM. The length of the CDR3 is 14 residues. The CDR3 DNA is TGTGCCAGCAGTTTATCCCAGGGGGGTGAAAAACTGTTTTTT. It yields the protein CASSLSQGGEKLFF.

This clone is a singleton in its sample. The V and J genes are TRBV29-1 and TRBJ2-1, with 10 nucleotides matching TRBD1. The CDR3 has 15 residues. Per germline, CDR1 SQVTM and CDR2 ANQGSEA. V lost 3 bases, J lost 5 bases, and 7 bases stayed unmatched. The CDR3 region has the DNA TGCAGCGTTGAGGTGACAGGGGGCTACGACAATGAGCAGTTCTTC. Protein product: CSVEVTGGYDNEQFF.

The chain recombines TRBV6-6 with TRBJ2-2; TRBD1 aligns across 11 bases. The CDR3 is 17 amino acids. In germline, CDR1 is MNHNY, CDR2 SVGAGI (reference sequence). J lost 3 bases, V lost 5 bases, and 8 bases had no gene match. This CDR3 reads CASSRFGQGADTGELFF. The CDR3 nucleotides are TGTGCCAGCAGTCGATTTGGACAGGGGGCCGACACCGGGGAGCTGTTTTTT.

This clone appeared a single time. The chain couples TRBV5-6 to TRBJ1-6; 9 bases line up with TRBD1. The J segment lost 17 bases and the V segment lost 4 bases, leaving 10 bases of the junction unmatched. CDR1 is SGHDT, CDR2 YYEEEE, per germline. The length of the CDR3 is 13 residues. Written as DNA, the CDR3 is TGTGCCAGCAGCCCCAGAAGGGACAGGGCTTTCCACTTT. It yields the protein CASSPRRDRAFHF.

The chain is built from TRBV2 and TRBJ1-2; D is ambiguous. The CDR3 is 12 amino acids. Looked up from germline, CDR1 is SNHLY and CDR2 is FYNNEI. Trimming took off 3 bases at V and 8 bases at J, with 10 bases between the two ends. In DNA, the CDR3 is TGTGCCAGCAGTGACTATATGATGGGCTACACCTTC. Its translation: CASSDYMMGYTF.

The chain links TRBV9 to TRBJ2-2; D not resolved. The CDR3 runs 17 residues. The V gene's germline CDR1 is SGDLS and CDR2 YYNGEE. Trimming removed 0 bases at V and 0 bases at J, with 12 bases between. The CDR3 loop reads CASSVGFMTTNTGELFF. The CDR3 coding sequence is TGTGCCAGCAGCGTAGGTTTTATGACAACGAACACCGGGGAGCTGTTTTTT.

The chain combines TRBV7-2 with TRBJ2-2; TRBD2 matches at 9 bases. The CDR3 is 18 residues long. Trimming took 2 bases from V and 2 from J; bases not matched to a gene: 9. Germline CDR1 SGHTA, CDR2 FQGNSA. The CDR3 nucleotides are TGTGCCAGCAGCTTACTCCCCTCTAGCGGGGTAAACACCGGGGAGCTGTTTTTT. This encodes CASSLLPSSGVNTGELFF.

A single count supports this clone. The chain carries TRBV7-2 and TRBJ2-1; 9 bases agree with TRBD2. Per the germline V gene, CDR1 is SGHTA and CDR2 is FQGNSA. Trimming removed 0 bases from V and 7 bases from J; junction bases left unmatched: 4. CDR3 length equals 15 residues. This CDR3 is CASSLAAGGHNEQFF. The CDR3 DNA reads TGTGCCAGCAGCTTAGCCGCGGGGGGGCATAATGAGCAGTTCTTC.

J is TRBJ1-2 and V is TRBV28, with D perhaps matching TRBD1 (5 bases). Germline values: CDR1 MDHEN, CDR2 SYDVKM. Trimming shortened V by 7 bases and J by 3 bases, and 21 bases separated the two germline ends. The CDR3 has 16 amino acids. The CDR3 here is CASTTSFPGRHYGYTF. The CDR3 DNA reads as TGTGCCAGCACCACCTCCTTCCCAGGGCGGCACTATGGCTACACCTTC.